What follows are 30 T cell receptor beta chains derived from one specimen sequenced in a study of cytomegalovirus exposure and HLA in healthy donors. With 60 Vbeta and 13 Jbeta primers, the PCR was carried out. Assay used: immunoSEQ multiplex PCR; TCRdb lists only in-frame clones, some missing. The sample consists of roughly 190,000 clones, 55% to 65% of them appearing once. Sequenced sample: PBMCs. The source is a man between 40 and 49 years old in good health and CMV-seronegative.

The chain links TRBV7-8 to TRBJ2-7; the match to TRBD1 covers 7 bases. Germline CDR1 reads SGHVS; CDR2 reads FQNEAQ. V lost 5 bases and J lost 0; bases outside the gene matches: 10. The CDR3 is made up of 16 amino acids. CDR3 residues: CASSPPDRLGSYEQYF. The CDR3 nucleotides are TGTGCCAGCAGCCCACCGGACAGGCTGGGCTCCTACGAGCAGTACTTC.

CDR3 region: CASSSTDRGLASGNADTQYF. Here the CDR3 DNA reads TGCGCCAGCAGCTCCACCGACAGGGGGCTGGCTAGCGGGAATGCAGATACGCAGTATTTT. The chain joins TRBV5-1 to TRBJ2-3, with D tentatively TRBD1 (10 bases). Germline assignment: CDR1 SGHRS and CDR2 YFSETQ. This CDR3 contains 20 residues. Trimming pared 3 bases from V and 4 bases from J, leaving 30 bases between.

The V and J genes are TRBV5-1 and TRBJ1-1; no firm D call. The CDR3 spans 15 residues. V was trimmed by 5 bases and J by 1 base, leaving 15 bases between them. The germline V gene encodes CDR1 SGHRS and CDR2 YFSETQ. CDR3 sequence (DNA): TGCGCCAGCAGTTTTACAGTATCCGAGAACACTGAAGCTTTCTTT. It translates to CASSFTVSENTEAFF.

In DNA form, the CDR3 reads TGTGCCAGCTCTCTCACAGATACGCAGTATTTT. Its translation: CASSLTDTQYF. The genes are TRBV18 and TRBJ2-3; D gene uncertain. The germline V and J ends were trimmed by 6 bases and 2 bases, with 3 bases remaining between them. CDR1 and CDR2 (germline): KGHSH, LQKENI. The CDR3 consists of 11 residues.

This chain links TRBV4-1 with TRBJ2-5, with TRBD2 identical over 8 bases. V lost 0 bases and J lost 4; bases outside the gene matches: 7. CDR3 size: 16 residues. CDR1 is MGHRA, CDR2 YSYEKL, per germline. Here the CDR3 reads CASSQDSVGRGETQYF. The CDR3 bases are TGCGCCAGCAGCCAAGATAGTGTCGGGAGGGGAGAGACCCAGTACTTC.

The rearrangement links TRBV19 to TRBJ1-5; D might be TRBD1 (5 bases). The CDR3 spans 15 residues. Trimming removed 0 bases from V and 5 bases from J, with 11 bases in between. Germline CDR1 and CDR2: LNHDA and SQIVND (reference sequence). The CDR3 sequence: CASSIDWGDDQPQHF. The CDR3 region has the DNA TGTGCCAGTAGTATAGATTGGGGGGACGATCAGCCCCAGCATTTT.

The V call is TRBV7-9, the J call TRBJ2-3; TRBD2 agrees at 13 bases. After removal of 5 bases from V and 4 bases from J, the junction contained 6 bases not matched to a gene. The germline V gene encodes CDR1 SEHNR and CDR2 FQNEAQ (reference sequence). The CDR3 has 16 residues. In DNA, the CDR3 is TGTGCCAGCAGCCCGGCTACTAGCGGGGGGGCAGATACGCAGTATTTT. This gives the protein CASSPATSGGADTQYF.

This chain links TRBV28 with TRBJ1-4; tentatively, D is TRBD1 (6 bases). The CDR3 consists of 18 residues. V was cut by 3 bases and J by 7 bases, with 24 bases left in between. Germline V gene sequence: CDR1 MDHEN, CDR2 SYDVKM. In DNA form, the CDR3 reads TGTGCCAGCAGTTTCAAGGGGCTACAGGGTATAGTTATTGAAAAACTGTTTTTT. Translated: CASSFKGLQGIVIEKLFF.

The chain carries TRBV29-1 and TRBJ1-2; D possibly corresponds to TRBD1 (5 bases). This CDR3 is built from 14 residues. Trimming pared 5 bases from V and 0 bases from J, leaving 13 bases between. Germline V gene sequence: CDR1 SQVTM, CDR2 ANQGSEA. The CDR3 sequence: CSVQPQGANYGYTF. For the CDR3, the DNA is TGCAGCGTTCAACCCCAGGGCGCTAACTATGGCTACACCTTC. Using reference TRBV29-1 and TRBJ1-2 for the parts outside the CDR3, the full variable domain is SAVISQKPSRDICQRGTSLTIQCQVDSQVTMMFWYRQQPGQSLTLIATANQGSEATYESGFVIDKFPISRPNLTFSTLTVSNMSPEDSSIYLCSVQPQGANYGYTFGSGTRLTVV.

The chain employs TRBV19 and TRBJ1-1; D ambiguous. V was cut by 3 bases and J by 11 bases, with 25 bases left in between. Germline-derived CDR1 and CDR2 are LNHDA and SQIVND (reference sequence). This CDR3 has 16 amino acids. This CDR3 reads CASSILKAPGILGAFF. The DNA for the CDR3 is TGTGCCAGTAGTATCCTGAAAGCTCCGGGGATTCTCGGGGCTTTCTTT.

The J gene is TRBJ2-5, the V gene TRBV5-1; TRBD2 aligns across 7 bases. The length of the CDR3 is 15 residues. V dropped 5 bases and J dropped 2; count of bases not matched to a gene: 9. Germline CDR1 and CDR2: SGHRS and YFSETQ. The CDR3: CASRGGSAVQETQYF. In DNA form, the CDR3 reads TGCGCCAGCAGGGGGGGGAGTGCAGTTCAAGAGACCCAGTACTTC. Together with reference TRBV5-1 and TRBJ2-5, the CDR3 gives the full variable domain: KAGVTQTPRYLIKTRGQQVTLSCSPISGHRSVSWYQQTPGQGLQFLFEYFSETQRNKGNFPGRFSGRQFSNSRSEMNVSTLELGDSALYLCASRGGSAVQETQYFGPGTRLLVL.

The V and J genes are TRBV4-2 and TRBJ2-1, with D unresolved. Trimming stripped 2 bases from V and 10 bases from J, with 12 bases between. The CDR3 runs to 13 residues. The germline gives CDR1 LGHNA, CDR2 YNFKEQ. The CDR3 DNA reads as TGTGCCAGCAGCCAACCCCTACCCCCCGAGCAGTTCTTC. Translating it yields CASSQPLPPEQFF.

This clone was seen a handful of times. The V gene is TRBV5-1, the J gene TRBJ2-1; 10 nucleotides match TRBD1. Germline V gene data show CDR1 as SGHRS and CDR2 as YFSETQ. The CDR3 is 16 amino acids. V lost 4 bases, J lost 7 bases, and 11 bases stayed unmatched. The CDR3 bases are TGCGCCAGCAGCAGGACCCGGGACAGGGGATCAAATGAGCAGTTCTTC. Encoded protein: CASSRTRDRGSNEQFF.

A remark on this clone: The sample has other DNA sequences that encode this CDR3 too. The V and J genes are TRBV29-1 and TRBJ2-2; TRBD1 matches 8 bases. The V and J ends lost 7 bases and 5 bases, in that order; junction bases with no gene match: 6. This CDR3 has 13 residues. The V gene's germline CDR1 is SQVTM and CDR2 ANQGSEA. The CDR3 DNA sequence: TGCAGCGCGGACAGGGCGTTAACCGGGGAGCTGTTTTTT. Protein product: CSADRALTGELFF.

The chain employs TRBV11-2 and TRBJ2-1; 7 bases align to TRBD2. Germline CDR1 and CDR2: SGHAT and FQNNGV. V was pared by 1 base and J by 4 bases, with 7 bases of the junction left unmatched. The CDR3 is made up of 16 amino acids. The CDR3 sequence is CASSLAVRGSYNEQFF. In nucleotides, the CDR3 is TGTGCCAGCAGCTTAGCAGTCCGCGGGAGTTACAATGAGCAGTTCTTC.

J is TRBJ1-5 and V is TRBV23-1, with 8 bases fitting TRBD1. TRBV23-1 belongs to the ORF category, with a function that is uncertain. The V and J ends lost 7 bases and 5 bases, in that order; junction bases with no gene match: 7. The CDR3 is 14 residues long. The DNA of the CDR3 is TGCGCCAGCAACGGACAGGGTGTACATCAGCCCCAGCATTTT. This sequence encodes CASNGQGVHQPQHF.

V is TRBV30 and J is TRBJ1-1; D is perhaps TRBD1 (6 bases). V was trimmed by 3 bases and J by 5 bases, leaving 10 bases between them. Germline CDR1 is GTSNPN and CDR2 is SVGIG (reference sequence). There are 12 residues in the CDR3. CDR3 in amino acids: CAWRYRDTEAFF. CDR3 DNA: TGTGCCTGGAGGTACAGGGATACTGAAGCTTTCTTT.

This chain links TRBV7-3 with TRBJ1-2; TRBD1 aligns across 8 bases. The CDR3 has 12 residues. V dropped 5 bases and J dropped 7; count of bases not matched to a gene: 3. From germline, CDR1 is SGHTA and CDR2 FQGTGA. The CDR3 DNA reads TGTGCCAGCAGCGACACAGGGGGTGGCTACACCTTC. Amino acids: CASSDTGGGYTF.

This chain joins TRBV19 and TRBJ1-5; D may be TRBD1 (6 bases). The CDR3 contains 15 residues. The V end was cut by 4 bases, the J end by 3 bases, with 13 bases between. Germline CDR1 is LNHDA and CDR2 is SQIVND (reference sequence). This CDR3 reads CASSTPTGFNQPQHF. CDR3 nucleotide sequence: TGTGCCAGTAGTACTCCGACAGGATTCAATCAGCCCCAGCATTTT.

The CDR3 DNA sequence: TGTGCCAGCAGCTTCGGGGACAGAGGCCACGAGCAGTACTTC. Encoded protein: CASSFGDRGHEQYF. The rearrangement uses TRBV7-9 and TRBJ2-7, with 7 bases fitting TRBD1. The CDR3 sequence is 14 residues long. Germline lookup yields CDR1 SEHNR and CDR2 FQNEAQ (reference sequence). Trimming cost V 3 bases and J 5 bases; bases outside gene matches: 7.

CDR3 amino acids: CASSLRQGGTYEQYF. The CDR3 nucleotides are TGTGCCAGCAGCTTACGACAGGGGGGAACCTACGAGCAGTACTTC. The chain uses TRBV7-6 and TRBJ2-5; 9 bases match TRBD1. The J call is in doubt because the DNA end fits TRBJ2-7 better. The germline CDR1 and CDR2 sequences are SGHVS and FNYEAQ. The CDR3 has 15 residues.

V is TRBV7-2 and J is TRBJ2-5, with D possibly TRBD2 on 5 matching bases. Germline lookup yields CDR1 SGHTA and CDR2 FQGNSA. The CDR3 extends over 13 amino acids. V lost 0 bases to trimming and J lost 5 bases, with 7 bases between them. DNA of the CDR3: TGTGCCAGCAGCTTAGCACTAGATGAGACCCAGTACTTC. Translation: CASSLALDETQYF.

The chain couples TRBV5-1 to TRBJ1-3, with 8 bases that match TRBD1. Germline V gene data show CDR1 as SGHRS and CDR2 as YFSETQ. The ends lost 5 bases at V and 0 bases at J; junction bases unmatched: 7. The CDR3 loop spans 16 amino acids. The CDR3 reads CASRAGTGLSGNTIYF. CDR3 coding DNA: TGCGCCAGCAGGGCCGGGACAGGCCTCTCTGGAAACACCATATATTTT.

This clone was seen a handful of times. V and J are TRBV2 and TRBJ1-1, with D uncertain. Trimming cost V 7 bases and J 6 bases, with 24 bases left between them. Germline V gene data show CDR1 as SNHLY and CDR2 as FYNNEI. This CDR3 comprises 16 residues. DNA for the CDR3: TGTGCCAGCACCCCTCAGCATCGGGGAGGGAGGGCTGAAGCTTTCTTT. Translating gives CASTPQHRGGRAEAFF.

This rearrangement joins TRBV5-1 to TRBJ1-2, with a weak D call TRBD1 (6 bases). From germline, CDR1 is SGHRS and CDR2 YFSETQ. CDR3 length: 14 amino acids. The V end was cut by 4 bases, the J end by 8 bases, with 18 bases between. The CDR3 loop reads CASSTPQGAVGYTF. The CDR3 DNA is TGCGCCAGCAGCACCCCACAGGGAGCAGTGGGCTACACCTTC.

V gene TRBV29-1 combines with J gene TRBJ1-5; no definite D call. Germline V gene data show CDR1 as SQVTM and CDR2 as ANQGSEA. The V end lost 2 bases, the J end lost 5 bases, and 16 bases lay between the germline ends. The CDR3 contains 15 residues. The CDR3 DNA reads TGCAGCGTTGAACAGGAGGGAGCAGGTGATCAGCCCCAGCATTTT. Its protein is CSVEQEGAGDQPQHF.

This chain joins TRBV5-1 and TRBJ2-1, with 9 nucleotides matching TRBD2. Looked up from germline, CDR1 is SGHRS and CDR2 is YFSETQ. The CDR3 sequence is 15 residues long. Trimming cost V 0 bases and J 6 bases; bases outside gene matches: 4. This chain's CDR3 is CASSLVQREVNEQFF. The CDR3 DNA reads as TGCGCCAGCAGCTTGGTCCAGCGGGAGGTCAATGAGCAGTTCTTC.

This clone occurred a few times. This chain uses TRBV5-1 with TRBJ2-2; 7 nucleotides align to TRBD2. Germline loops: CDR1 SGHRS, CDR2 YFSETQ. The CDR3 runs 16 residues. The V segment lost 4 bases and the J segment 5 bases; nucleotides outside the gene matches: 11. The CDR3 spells CASSEGLTPGTGELFF. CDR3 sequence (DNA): TGCGCCAGCAGCGAGGGACTAACCCCGGGGACCGGGGAGCTGTTTTTT.

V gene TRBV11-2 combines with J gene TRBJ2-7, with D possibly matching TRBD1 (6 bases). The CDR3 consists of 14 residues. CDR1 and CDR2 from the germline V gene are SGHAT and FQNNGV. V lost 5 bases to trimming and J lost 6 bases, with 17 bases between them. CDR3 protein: CASSPNRVSGEQYF. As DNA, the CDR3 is TGTGCCAGCAGCCCAAACAGGGTTTCCGGCGAGCAGTACTTC.

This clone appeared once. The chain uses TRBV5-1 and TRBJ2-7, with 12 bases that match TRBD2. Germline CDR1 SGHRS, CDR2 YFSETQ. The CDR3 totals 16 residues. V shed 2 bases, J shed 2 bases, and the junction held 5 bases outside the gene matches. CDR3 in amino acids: CASSFRTSGTTYEQYF. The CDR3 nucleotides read TGCGCCAGCAGCTTCCGGACTAGCGGGACAACCTACGAGCAGTACTTC.